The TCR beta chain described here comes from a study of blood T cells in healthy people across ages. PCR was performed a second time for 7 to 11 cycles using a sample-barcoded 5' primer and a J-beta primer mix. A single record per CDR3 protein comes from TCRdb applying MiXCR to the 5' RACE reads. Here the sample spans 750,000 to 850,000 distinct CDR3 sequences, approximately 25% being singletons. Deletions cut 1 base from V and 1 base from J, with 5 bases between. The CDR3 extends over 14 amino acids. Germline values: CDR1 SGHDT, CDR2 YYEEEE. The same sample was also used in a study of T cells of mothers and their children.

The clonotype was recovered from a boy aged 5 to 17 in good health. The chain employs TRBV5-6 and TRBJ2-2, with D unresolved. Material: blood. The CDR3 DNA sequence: TGTGCCAGCAGCTTGCTTTGGAACACCGGGGAGCTGTTTTTT. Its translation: CASSLLWNTGELFF. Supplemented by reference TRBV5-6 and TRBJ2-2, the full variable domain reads DAGVTQSPTHLIKTRGQQVTLRCSPKSGHDTVSWYQQALGQGPQFIFQYYEEEERQRGNFPDRFSGHQFPNYSSELNVNALLLGDSALYLCASSLLWNTGELFFGEGSRLTVL.